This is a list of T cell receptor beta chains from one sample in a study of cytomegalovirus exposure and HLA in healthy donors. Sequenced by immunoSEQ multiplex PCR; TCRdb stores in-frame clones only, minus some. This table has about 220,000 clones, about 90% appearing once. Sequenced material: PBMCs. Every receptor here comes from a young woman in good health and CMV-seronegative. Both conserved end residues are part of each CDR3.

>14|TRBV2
CASSEGNSAYEQYF
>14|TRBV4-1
CASSQEPGAYEQYF
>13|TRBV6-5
CASSPGINQPQHF
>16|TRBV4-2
CASSPTQGQGTYEQYF
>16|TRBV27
CASNVAAGAHTGELFF
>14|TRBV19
CASSFVAGNNEQFF
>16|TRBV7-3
CASSLLAGIPYNEQFF
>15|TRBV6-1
CASIKGVAGGNEQFF
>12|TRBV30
CAHGTDYNEQFF
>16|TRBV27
CASSLSKRLPNQPQHF
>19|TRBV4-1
CASSHLLGRDRQTNYGYTF
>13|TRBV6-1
CASRTSGGDGYTF
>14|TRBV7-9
CASSFSTGGAEAFF
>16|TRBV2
CASSPTTQGLGSPLHF
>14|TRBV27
CASRKLDRVDGYTF
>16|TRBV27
CASSTGTGVGNTEAFF
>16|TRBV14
CASSQERGSYHNEQFF
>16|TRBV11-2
CASSRMGQGLYNEQFF
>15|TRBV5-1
CASSFTDRSYNEQFF
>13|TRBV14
CASSQGSPPKAFF
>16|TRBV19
CASSFLRDRGPGELFF
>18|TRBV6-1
CASSETGLAGGRTDTQYF
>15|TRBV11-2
CASSSTSGSGNEQFF
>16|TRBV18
CASSPSPTSVSYEQYF
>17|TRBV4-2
CASSQDHSGGRSNEQYF